In this sample, the clone carrying this T cell receptor (beta chain) turned up once. The data were obtained in a study of hypomethylating agent response in myelodysplastic syndrome. V lost 5 bases, J lost 4 bases, and 4 bases stayed unmatched. The CDR3 loop spans 13 amino acids. Germline lookup yields CDR1 SEHNR and CDR2 FQNEAQ (reference sequence). Using immunoSEQ multiplex PCR, the repertoire was profiled, and TCRdb retains in-frame clones only, with some absent. The sample has some 10,000 clones; approximately 83% are singletons. The genes are TRBV7-9 and TRBJ1-2, with 7 bases aligning to TRBD1. The sample in question was bone marrow, obtained before or after starting hypomethylating agent treatment for myelodysplastic syndrome (not recorded which). The source is a human donor with myelodysplastic syndrome. The CDR3 protein is CASSQQGSYGYTF. The CDR3 DNA follows: TGTGCCAGCAGCCAACAGGGGTCCTATGGCTACACCTTC.